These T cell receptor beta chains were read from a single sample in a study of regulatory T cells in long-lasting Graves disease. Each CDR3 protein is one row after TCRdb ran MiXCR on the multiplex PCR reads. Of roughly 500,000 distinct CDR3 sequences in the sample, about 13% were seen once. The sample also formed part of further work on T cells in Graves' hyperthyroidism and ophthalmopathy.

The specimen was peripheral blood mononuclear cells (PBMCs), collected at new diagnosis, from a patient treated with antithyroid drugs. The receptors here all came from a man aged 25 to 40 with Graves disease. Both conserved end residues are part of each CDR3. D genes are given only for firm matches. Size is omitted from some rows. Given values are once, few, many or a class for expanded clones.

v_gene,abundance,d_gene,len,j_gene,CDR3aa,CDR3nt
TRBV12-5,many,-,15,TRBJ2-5,CASGLVYGEQATQYF,TGTGCTAGTGGTTTGGTATACGGGGAGCAGGCGACCCAGTACTTC
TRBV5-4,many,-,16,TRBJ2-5,CASSSAGAGITETQYF,TGTGCCAGCAGCTCTGCTGGGGCGGGAATTACGGAGACCCAGTACTTC
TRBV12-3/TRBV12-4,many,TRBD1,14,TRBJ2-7,CASSWDRGRIEQYF,TGTGCCAGCAGTTGGGACAGGGGGCGGATCGAGCAGTACTTC
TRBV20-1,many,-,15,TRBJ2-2,CSAAGRQGNTGELFF,TGCAGTGCTGCGGGGCGGCAGGGGAACACCGGGGAGCTGTTTTTT
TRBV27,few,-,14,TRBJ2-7,CASSMRDLTYEQYF,TGTGCCAGCAGCATGAGGGATTTAACCTACGAGCAGTACTTC
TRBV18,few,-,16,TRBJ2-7,CASSPRGDFYSYEQYF,TGTGCCAGCTCACCACGAGGGGACTTCTACTCCTACGAGCAGTACTTC
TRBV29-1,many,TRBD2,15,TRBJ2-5,CSVATLAGGPGTQYF,TGCAGCGTTGCAACCCTAGCGGGAGGGCCCGGGACCCAGTACTTC
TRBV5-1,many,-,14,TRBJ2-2,CASSLDPGAGELFF,TGTGCCAGCAGCTTGGACCCGGGGGCCGGGGAGCTGTTTTTT
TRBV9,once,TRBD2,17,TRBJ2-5,CASSVDGGTSARGTQHF,TGTGCCAGCAGCGTCGATGGGGGGACTAGCGCCCGAGGGACCCAGCACTTC
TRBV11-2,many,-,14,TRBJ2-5,CASVNWPYQETQYF,TGTGCCAGCGTCAACTGGCCGTACCAAGAGACCCAGTACTTC
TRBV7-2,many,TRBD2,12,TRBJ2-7,CASSPGGTEQYF,TGTGCCAGCAGCCCCGGGGGGACCGAGCAGTACTTC
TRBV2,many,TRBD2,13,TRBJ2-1,CARGLAGGHEQFF,TGTGCCAGGGGACTAGCGGGAGGCCATGAGCAGTTCTTC
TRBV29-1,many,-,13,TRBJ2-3,CSAKTDLTDTQYF,TGCAGCGCCAAGACAGATCTCACAGATACGCAGTATTTT
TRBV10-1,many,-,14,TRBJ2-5,CASSESSLQETQYF,TGCGCCAGCAGTGAGTCGAGTCTCCAAGAGACCCAGTACTTC
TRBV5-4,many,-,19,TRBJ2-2,CASSLGPPRQSANTGELFF,TGTGCCAGCAGCTTGGGTCCACCAAGACAGAGCGCGAACACCGGGGAGCTGTTTTTT
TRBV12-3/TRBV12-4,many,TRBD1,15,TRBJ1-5,CASSQQGTSNQPQHF,TGTGCCAGCAGTCAACAGGGGACTAGCAATCAGCCCCAGCATTTT
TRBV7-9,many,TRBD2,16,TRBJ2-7,CASSLDGGSGPYEQYF,TGTGCCAGCAGCTTAGATGGCGGGAGCGGACCCTACGAGCAGTACTTC
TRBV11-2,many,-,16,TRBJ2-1,CASSLIYRGRTNEQFF,TGTGCCAGCAGCTTAATCTACCGAGGGAGAACAAATGAGCAGTTCTTC
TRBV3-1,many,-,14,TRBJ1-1,CASSQDQSGGAAFF,TGTGCCAGCAGCCAAGATCAGAGTGGGGGAGCAGCTTTCTTT
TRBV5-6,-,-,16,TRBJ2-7,CASSLGVGVSSYEQYF,TGTGCCAGCAGCTTGGGGGTGGGAGTGAGCTCCTACGAGCAGTACTTC
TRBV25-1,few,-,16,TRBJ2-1,CASSIQTGGSYNEQFF,TGTGCCAGCAGTATCCAGACAGGCGGCTCCTACAATGAGCAGTTCTTC
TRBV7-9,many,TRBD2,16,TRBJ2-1,CASSSPSGSPYNEQFF,TGTGCCAGCAGCTCCCCGAGCGGGAGTCCCTACAATGAGCAGTTCTTC
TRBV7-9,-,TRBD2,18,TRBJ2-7,CASSQEGTSGSKVYEQYF,TGTGCCAGCAGCCAAGAGGGGACTAGCGGGAGTAAGGTCTACGAGCAGTACTTC
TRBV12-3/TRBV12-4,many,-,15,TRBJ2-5,CASSLISGKGETQYF,TGTGCCAGCAGTTTAATTTCCGGGAAAGGAGAGACCCAGTACTTC
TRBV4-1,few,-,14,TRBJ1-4,CASSQGTENEKLFF,TGCGCCAGCAGCCAAGGGACAGAAAATGAAAAACTGTTTTTT
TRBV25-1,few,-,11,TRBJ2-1,CASSEFLEQFF,TGTGCCAGCAGTGAATTTTTGGAGCAGTTCTTC
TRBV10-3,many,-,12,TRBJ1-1,CATADRNTEAFF,TGTGCCACCGCTGACAGGAACACTGAAGCTTTCTTT
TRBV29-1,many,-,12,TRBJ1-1,CSVPRENTEAFF,TGCAGCGTTCCCCGGGAGAACACTGAAGCTTTCTTT
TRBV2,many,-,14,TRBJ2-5,CATSWGGHQETQYF,TGTGCTACCTCTTGGGGGGGACATCAAGAGACCCAGTACTTC
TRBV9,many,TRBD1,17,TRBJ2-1,CASSGWTGTSSYNEQFF,TGTGCCAGCAGCGGGTGGACAGGGACCAGCTCCTACAATGAGCAGTTCTTC
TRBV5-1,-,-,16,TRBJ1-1,CASSLGWAGSDTEAFF,TGCGCCAGCAGCTTGGGGTGGGCGGGTTCAGACACTGAAGCTTTCTTT
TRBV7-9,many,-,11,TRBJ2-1,CASPRGYEQFF,TGTGCCAGCCCTAGGGGATATGAGCAGTTCTTC
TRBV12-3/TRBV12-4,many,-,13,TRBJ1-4,CASRVGLSEKLFF,TGTGCCAGCAGAGTTGGCCTCTCTGAAAAACTGTTTTTT
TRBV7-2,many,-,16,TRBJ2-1,CASSLVLYSPYNEQFF,TGTGCCAGCAGCTTAGTTCTTTACAGCCCCTACAATGAGCAGTTCTTC
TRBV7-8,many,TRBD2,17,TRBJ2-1,CASSSGLAGPPYNEQFF,TGTGCCAGCAGCTCCGGACTAGCGGGCCCTCCCTACAATGAGCAGTTCTTC
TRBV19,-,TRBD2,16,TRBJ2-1,CASALEREATTDEQFF,TGTGCCAGTGCATTAGAGCGGGAGGCGACTACGGATGAGCAGTTCTTC
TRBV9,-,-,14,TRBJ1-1,CASRVGTVNTEAFF,TGTGCCAGCAGGGTGGGGACGGTGAACACTGAAGCTTTCTTT
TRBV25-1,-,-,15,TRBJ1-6,CASSVKSSYNSPLHF,TGTGCCAGCAGTGTAAAAAGCTCCTATAATTCACCCCTCCACTTT
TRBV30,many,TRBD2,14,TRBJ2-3,CAWNGAGGPDTQYF,TGTGCCTGGAATGGAGCGGGAGGCCCAGATACGCAGTATTTT
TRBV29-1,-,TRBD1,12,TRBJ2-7,CSVADRENEQYF,TGCAGCGTCGCTGACAGGGAGAATGAGCAGTACTTC
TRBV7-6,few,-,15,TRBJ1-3,CASSLEDISGNTIYF,TGTGCCAGCAGCTTAGAGGATATCTCTGGAAACACCATATATTTT
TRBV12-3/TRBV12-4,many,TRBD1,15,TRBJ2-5,CASSPFRDRGETQYF,TGTGCCAGCAGTCCGTTCAGGGACAGGGGGGAGACCCAGTACTTC
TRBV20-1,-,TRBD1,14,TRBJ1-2,CSATDRGFTNGYTF,TGCAGTGCTACCGACAGGGGTTTTACCAATGGCTACACCTTC
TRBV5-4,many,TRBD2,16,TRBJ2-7,CASTPVETSGRGEQYF,TGTGCCAGCACCCCGGTCGAGACTAGCGGGAGAGGCGAGCAGTACTTC
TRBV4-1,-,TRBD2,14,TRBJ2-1,CASTGGRAGNEQFF,TGCGCCAGCACTGGCGGGAGGGCGGGCAATGAGCAGTTCTTC
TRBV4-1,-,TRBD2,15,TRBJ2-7,CASSQDGAGGSEQYF,TGCGCCAGCAGCCAAGATGGAGCGGGAGGGAGCGAGCAGTACTTC
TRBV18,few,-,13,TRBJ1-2,CASSPQGGYGYTF,TGTGCCAGCTCACCTCAGGGAGGATATGGCTACACCTTC
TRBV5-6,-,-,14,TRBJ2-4,CASSMDGGENIQYF,TGTGCCAGCAGCATGGACGGAGGGGAAAACATTCAGTACTTC
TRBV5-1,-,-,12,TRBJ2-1,CASSFRENEQFF,TGCGCCAGCAGCTTTAGGGAGAATGAGCAGTTCTTC
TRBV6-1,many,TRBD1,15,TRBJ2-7,CASTAPGQGLYEQYF,TGTGCCAGCACAGCTCCGGGACAGGGTCTCTACGAGCAGTACTTC
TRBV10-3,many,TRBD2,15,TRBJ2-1,CAITPGSGPYNEQFF,TGTGCCATCACGCCAGGTAGCGGGCCCTACAATGAGCAGTTCTTC
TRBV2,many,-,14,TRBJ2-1,CASLGDSVNNEQFF,TGTGCCAGCTTAGGGGATTCTGTCAACAATGAGCAGTTCTTC
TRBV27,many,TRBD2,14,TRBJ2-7,CASNPSGIFGEQYF,TGTGCCAGCAATCCTAGCGGGATATTTGGCGAGCAGTACTTC